The T cell receptor (beta chain) under discussion was sequenced for a study of shared clonotypes between healthy human individuals. The study's findings and limits: Researchers sampled only blood; tissue repertoires likely differ. When naive CD4 clonotypes were compared across a few donors, around 5% were shared. Unshared clonotypes carried lower generation probabilities than those common to all four donors. It was the few donors that limited the genetic and exposure-history diversity represented.

On this clone: Its target is unknown.

Germline V gene lookup returns CDR1 SEHNR and CDR2 FQNEAQ (reference sequence). Trimming stripped 3 bases from V and 0 bases from J, with 8 bases between. The CDR3 covers 14 residues. Sequencing was performed with immunoSEQ multiplex PCR; in TCRdb, only in-frame clones are kept and a portion is missing. This table has 1 million to 1.2 million clones, about 80% appearing once. The origin of this receptor is a man between 18 and 35 years old in good health. Some clones in this sample may be carry-over from other donors' samples. The gene calls are TRBV7-9 and TRBJ1-2, with D tentatively TRBD1 (6 bases). The sequenced sample was memory CD4+ T cells from PBMCs. Described subset: CD45RA-negative fraction. CDR3 in DNA: TGTGCCAGCAGCTTCACAGGGTCTAACTATGGCTACACCTTC. This sequence encodes CASSFTGSNYGYTF.